The rows below give T cell receptor beta chains drawn from one sample of a study of T cell responses to AZD1222 COVID-19 vaccine. The table came from immunoSEQ multiplex PCR; TCRdb's copy has only in-frame clones and leaves some out. The table lists roughly 110,000 clones, approximately 86% of them singletons. The specimen comprised peripheral blood, sampled on day 0 of AZD1222 vaccination. These receptors originate from an adult in good health. The CDR3 runs from the conserved cysteine through the conserved F or W. Each record gives: V gene, D gene, J gene, clone size, CDR3 DNA, CDR3 protein. A D gene is named only where the DNA matches it firmly. Expanded clones get a size class; other rows say once, few or many, or leave the size out.

TRBV6-5	NA	TRBJ2-1	NA	TGTGCCAGCAGCCCCGGACTTGAAGGCAATGAGCAGTTCTTC	CASSPGLEGNEQFF
TRBV9	NA	TRBJ2-4	NA	TGTGCCAGCAGCGTCAACCAACGAGACAGGTCCAAAAACATTCAGTACTTC	CASSVNQRDRSKNIQYF
TRBV2	NA	TRBJ2-2	few	TGTGCCAGCAGTCCTGACTGGTCGAACACCGGGGAGCTGTTTTTT	CASSPDWSNTGELFF
TRBV18	TRBD1	TRBJ1-1	NA	TGTGCCAGCTCACCAGTGGACAGGGGTGGGAGGAACACTGAAGCTTTCTTT	CASSPVDRGGRNTEAFF
TRBV11-2	NA	TRBJ2-7	NA	TGTGCCAGCAGCCCAATTAGGAGAGTCGGGATCTACGAGCAGTACTTC	CASSPIRRVGIYEQYF
TRBV5-1	TRBD1	TRBJ2-7	NA	TGCGCCAGCAGCATAAGAACCGGGACAGGGCAGTACGAGCAGTACTTC	CASSIRTGTGQYEQYF
TRBV28	TRBD2	TRBJ2-3	NA	TGTGCCAGCAGTGGGACTAGCGGAAACCTACTTACAGATACGCAGTATTTT	CASSGTSGNLLTDTQYF
TRBV27	NA	TRBJ2-1	NA	TGTGCCAGCAGTTTTTGGGGGAATGAGCAGTTCTTC	CASSFWGNEQFF
TRBV27	TRBD2	TRBJ2-1	NA	TGTGCCAGCAGTTTAGGGGCGGGAGGGCCCTATGAGCAGTTCTTC	CASSLGAGGPYEQFF
TRBV30	TRBD2	TRBJ2-1	NA	TGTGCCTGGAGTATTGGGAGGGCCTGGTACAATGAGCAGTTCTTC	CAWSIGRAWYNEQFF
TRBV3-1/TRBV3-2	TRBD1	TRBJ1-2	NA	TGTGCCAGCAGCCAAGATGCGCAGGGGGCGGGAGCTAACTATGGCTACACCTTC	CASSQDAQGAGANYGYTF
TRBV5-4	NA	TRBJ1-1	NA	TGTGCCAGCACCACAGCTCCGAACACTGAAGCTTTCTTT	CASTTAPNTEAFF
TRBV24-1	NA	TRBJ2-2	NA	TGTGCCACCAGTGGGGCTAGCGAAAGCGGGGAGCTGTTTTTT	CATSGASESGELFF
TRBV19	TRBD2	TRBJ2-4	NA	TGTGCCAGTAGTATTTCGAGACTAGCGGGGCCTCTAGCCAAAAACATTCAGTACTTC	CASSISRLAGPLAKNIQYF
TRBV15	NA	TRBJ1-6	NA	TGTGCCACCAGCAAAAGAAGAAGGGGAGATAATTCACCCCTCCACTTT	CATSKRRRGDNSPLHF
TRBV3-1/TRBV3-2	TRBD1	TRBJ1-6	NA	TGTGCCAGCAGCCAAGATACCCGGGACAGGGTTCCCCACTTT	CASSQDTRDRVPHF
TRBV28	TRBD1	TRBJ1-1	NA	TGTGCCAGCAGTTTCCCAGGGGGAAACACTGAAGCTTTCTTT	CASSFPGGNTEAFF
TRBV4-2	NA	TRBJ1-4	NA	TGTGCCAGCAGCCAAGACACGGAAAAACTGTTTTTT	CASSQDTEKLFF
TRBV18	NA	TRBJ1-1	NA	TGTGCCAGCTCACCAGGGAAGAACACTGAAGCTTTCTTT	CASSPGKNTEAFF
TRBV3-1/TRBV3-2	TRBD2	TRBJ2-1	NA	TGTGCCAGCAGCCAAGTAGGACCTAGCGGGTCCGGTGAGCAGTTCTTC	CASSQVGPSGSGEQFF
TRBV4-1	NA	TRBJ1-2	NA	TGCGCCAGCAGCCAACAAGACTATGGCTACACCTTC	CASSQQDYGYTF
TRBV5-4	TRBD1	TRBJ1-6	NA	TGTGCCAGCAGCTTACCCACAGGGGGTTATAATAATTCACCCCTCCACTTT	CASSLPTGGYNNSPLHF
TRBV7-2	NA	TRBJ1-5	once	TGTGCCAGCAGCCAACAATATAGCAATCAGCCCCAGCATTTT	CASSQQYSNQPQHF
TRBV7-6	NA	TRBJ1-3	NA	TGTGCCAGCAGCGAGATGCCGAACACCATATATTTT	CASSEMPNTIYF
TRBV20-1	NA	TRBJ2-5	NA	TGCAGTGCTAGTACCGAGGGGATGTACTTC	CSASTEGMYF
TRBV28	NA	TRBJ2-1	NA	TGTGCCAGCAGCTCTCCTAACTCCTACAATGAGCAGTTCTTC	CASSSPNSYNEQFF
TRBV12-5	TRBD1	TRBJ2-1	NA	TGTGCTAGTGGTTTCCTTTTGGGGGACAGGGTTAATTCCCTCTCCTACAATGAGCAGTTCTTC	CASGFLLGDRVNSLSYNEQFF
TRBV4-1	NA	TRBJ2-7	NA	TGCGCCAGCAGCCAAGCGGGCTACGAGCAGTACTTC	CASSQAGYEQYF
TRBV7-2	NA	TRBJ1-2	NA	TGTGCCAGCAGCTCTCGGGCAGAACTTGGCTACACCTTC	CASSSRAELGYTF
TRBV13	TRBD1	TRBJ2-2	NA	TGTGCCAGCAGCCTAAGGACAGGGGGCGACACCGGGGAGCTGTTTTTT	CASSLRTGGDTGELFF
TRBV2	NA	TRBJ1-1	NA	TGTGCCAGCAGTGGGGACCGTGCTGAAGCTTTCTTT	CASSGDRAEAFF
TRBV6-6	TRBD1	TRBJ1-5	NA	TGTGCCAGCAGCCGACAGGGGAGCAATCAGCCCCAGCATTTT	CASSRQGSNQPQHF
TRBV18	TRBD1	TRBJ2-6	once	TGTGCCAGCTCACCCCAGCTACAGGGGGCGCGTCCTGGGGCCAACGTCCTGACTTTC	CASSPQLQGARPGANVLTF
TRBV3-1/TRBV3-2	NA	TRBJ2-1	NA	TGTGCCAGCAGCGTTCTGGGCTCCTACAATGAGCAGTTCTTC	CASSVLGSYNEQFF
TRBV5-1	NA	TRBJ1-1	NA	TGCGCCAGCAGCTTGAACGGGGGGCGAGGAACTGAAGCTTTCTTT	CASSLNGGRGTEAFF
TRBV2	NA	TRBJ1-5	NA	TGTGCCAGCAAGGCCCAGGAGTATAGCAATCAGCCCCAGCATTTT	CASKAQEYSNQPQHF
TRBV7-8	TRBD1	TRBJ1-2	NA	TGTGCCAGCAGCGTTATTCCCCTAGGACAGGGTGTAAACTATGGCTACACCTTC	CASSVIPLGQGVNYGYTF
TRBV27	TRBD2	TRBJ2-3	NA	TGTGCCAGCATGGCTAGCGGGGGGTTTACAGATACGCAGTATTTT	CASMASGGFTDTQYF
TRBV6-4	TRBD2	TRBJ2-3	NA	TGTGCCAGCAGTCGGTCTAGCGGGACCCCAGATACGCAGTATTTT	CASSRSSGTPDTQYF
TRBV24-1	TRBD2	TRBJ2-7	NA	TGTGCCACCAGTGACCCAACCCATAGCGGGAGCGAGCAGTACTTC	CATSDPTHSGSEQYF
TRBV5-1	NA	TRBJ2-5	NA	TGCGCCAGCAGCACCCAAGAGACCCAGTACTTC	CASSTQETQYF
TRBV3-1/TRBV3-2	TRBD1	TRBJ1-3	NA	TGTGCCAGCAGTACAGGGGTGAGAAACACCATATATTTT	CASSTGVRNTIYF
TRBV7-9	NA	TRBJ1-6	NA	TGTGCCAGCAGTTCAGCACGGGTTACAGGACAGTTTTGGTCACCCCTCCACTTT	CASSSARVTGQFWSPLHF